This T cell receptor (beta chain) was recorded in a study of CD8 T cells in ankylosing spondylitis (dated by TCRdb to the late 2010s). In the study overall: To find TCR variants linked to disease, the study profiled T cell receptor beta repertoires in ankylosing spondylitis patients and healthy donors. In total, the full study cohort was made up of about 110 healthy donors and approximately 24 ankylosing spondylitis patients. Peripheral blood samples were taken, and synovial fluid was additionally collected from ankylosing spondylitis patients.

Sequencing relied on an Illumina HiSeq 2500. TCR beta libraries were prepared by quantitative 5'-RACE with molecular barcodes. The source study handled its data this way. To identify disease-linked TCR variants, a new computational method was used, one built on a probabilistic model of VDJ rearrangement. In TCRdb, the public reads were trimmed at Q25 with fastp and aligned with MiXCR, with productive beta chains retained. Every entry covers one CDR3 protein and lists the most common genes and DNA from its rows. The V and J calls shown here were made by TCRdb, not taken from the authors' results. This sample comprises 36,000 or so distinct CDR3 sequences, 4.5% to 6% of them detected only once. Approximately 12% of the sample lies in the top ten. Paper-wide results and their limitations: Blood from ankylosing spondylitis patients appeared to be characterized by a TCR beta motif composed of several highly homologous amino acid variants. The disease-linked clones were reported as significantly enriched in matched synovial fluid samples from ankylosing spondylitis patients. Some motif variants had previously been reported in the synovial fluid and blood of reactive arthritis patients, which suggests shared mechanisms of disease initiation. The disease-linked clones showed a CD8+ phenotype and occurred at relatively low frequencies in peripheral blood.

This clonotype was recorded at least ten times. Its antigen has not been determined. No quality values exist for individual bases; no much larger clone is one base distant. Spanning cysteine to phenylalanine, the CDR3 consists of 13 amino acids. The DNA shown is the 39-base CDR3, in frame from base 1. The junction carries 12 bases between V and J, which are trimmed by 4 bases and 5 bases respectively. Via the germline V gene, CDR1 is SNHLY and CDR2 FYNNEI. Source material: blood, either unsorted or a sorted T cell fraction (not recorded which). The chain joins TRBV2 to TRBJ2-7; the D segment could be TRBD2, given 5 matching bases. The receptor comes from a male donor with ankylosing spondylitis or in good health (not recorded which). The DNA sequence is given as TGTGCCAGCAGTGTTCGGGGATGGAACGAGCAGTACTTC. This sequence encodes CASSVRGWNEQYF.